This TCR beta chain was captured by sequencing in a study of OX40 agonist ivuxolimab in advanced cancers. Using immunoSEQ multiplex PCR, the repertoire was profiled, and TCRdb retains in-frame clones only, with some absent. The table has roughly 46,000 clones, around 83% seen once; the top ten hold roughly 2.6%. With 6 bases removed from V and 3 bases from J, the gap between germline ends came to 11 bases. Germline CDR1 reads LNHDA; CDR2 reads SQIVND (reference sequence). CDR3 length: 13 residues. This clonotype originated in an adult with an advanced solid tumor such as melanoma, head and neck, liver or kidney cancer. Material: CD4+ or CD8+ T cells sorted from blood, obtained in a trial of the OX40 agonist ivuxolimab. This sequence joins TRBV19 and TRBJ1-2; TRBD1 is a possible D gene (5 bases). The CDR3 reads CASSREIYYGYTF. In nucleotides, the CDR3 is TGTGCCAGTAGCAGGGAGATTTACTATGGCTACACCTTC.